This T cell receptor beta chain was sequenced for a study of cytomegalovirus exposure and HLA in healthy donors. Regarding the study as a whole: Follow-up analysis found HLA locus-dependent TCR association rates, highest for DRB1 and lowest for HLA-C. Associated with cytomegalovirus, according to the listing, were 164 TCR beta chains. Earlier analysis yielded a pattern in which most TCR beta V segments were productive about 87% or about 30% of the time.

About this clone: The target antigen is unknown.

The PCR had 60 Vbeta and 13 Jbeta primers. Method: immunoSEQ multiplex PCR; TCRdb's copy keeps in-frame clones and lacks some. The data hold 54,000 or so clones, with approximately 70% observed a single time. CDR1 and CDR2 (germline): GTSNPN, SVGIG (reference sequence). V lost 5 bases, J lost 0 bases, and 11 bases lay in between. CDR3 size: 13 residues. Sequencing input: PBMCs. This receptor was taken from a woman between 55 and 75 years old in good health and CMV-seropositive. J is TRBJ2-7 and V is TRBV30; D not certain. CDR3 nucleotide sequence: TGTGCCTGGCGCCTAGACCTCTCCTACGAGCAGTACTTC. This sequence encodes CAWRLDLSYEQYF.